What follows is one T cell receptor (beta chain) and its context. Combining a sample-barcoded 5' primer with a J-beta primer mix, a second PCR ran for roughly 7 to 12 cycles. One entry per CDR3 protein results from TCRdb running MiXCR on the 5' RACE reads. The sample comprises about a million distinct CDR3 sequences, 35% to 45% of which are singletons, and 13% rests with the top ten. The data derive from a study of blood T cells in healthy people across ages. The V gene's germline CDR1 is SGDLS and CDR2 YYNGEE. Trimming took 3 bases from V and 0 from J; bases not matched to a gene: 4. This CDR3 comprises 15 residues.

Sequenced material: blood. The rearrangement joins TRBV9 to TRBJ2-3; 7 positions agree with TRBD1. This clonotype originated in a man aged 18 to 29 in good health. The CDR3 nucleotides are TGTGCCAGCAGCGGCCGGGACAGTAGCACAGATACGCAGTATTTT. It codes for CASSGRDSSTDTQYF.